This T cell receptor beta chain was sequenced during a study of cytotoxic CD8 clonotypes in ibrutinib-treated CLL. Study details: The study included about a dozen relapsed/refractory and roughly 16 treatment-naive patients; under 18 had IGHV unmutated disease.

For TCR beta libraries, roughly 2.2 micrograms of genomic DNA were obtained from cryopreserved PBMCs. As for this clone: The antigen is not known.

Target depth was 1 in 200,000 to 1 in 1 million T cells, about 10x per clonotype. TCRdb's table, derived via immunoSEQ multiplex PCR, lists solely in-frame clones and lacks some. The repertoire consists of about 160,000 clones, with about 88% occurring once and the leading ten covering approximately 2.9%. Findings and caveats of the study: Clonality measured at baseline exceeded age-matched healthy donors, tracking circulating CD8+ T-cell counts.

The CDR3 extends over 14 amino acids. Looked up from germline, CDR1 is LNHDA and CDR2 is SQIVND (reference sequence). Unmatched junction bases numbered 7, after V lost 6 bases and J lost 7 bases. The sample consisted of PBMCs, taken at disease progression, from a patient treated with ibrutinib. The source of this sequence is a human donor with chronic lymphocytic leukemia. The chain combines TRBV19 with TRBJ1-4; 8 positions agree with TRBD1. The CDR3 spells CASREGTGREKLFF. DNA for the CDR3: TGTGCCAGTAGGGAGGGGACAGGACGTGAAAAACTGTTTTTT.